This T cell receptor (beta chain) was identified during a study of blood T cell repertoires in COVID-19. Study details: Sites in the United States, Italy and Spain provided acute and convalescent COVID-19 samples. PBMCs, B-cell-depleted T cells, or T cells provided the cDNA or gDNA that made up the material.

This CDR3 has 13 residues. The germline V gene encodes CDR1 SGHRS and CDR2 YFSETQ. V dropped 7 bases and J dropped 4; count of bases not matched to a gene: 7. The Seattle site enrolled patients during active infection and followed them longitudinally. Only in-frame clones appear in the TCRdb table, and some are missing; sequencing was by immunoSEQ multiplex PCR. The data show around 310,000 clones, with 80% to 95% seen just once and more than 6% held by the top ten. The rearrangement links TRBV5-1 to TRBJ1-1, with 7 positions matching TRBD1. The sequence derives from a woman aged 25 to 39 with COVID-19, enrolled during active disease. Input material: peripheral blood. This CDR3 is CASGRGGLTEAFF. The DNA of the CDR3 is TGCGCCAGCGGGAGAGGGGGCCTCACTGAAGCTTTCTTT.